This T cell receptor (beta chain) was retrieved from a study of blood T cell repertoires in COVID-19. Clones were sequenced by immunoSEQ multiplex PCR, and TCRdb holds only the in-frame ones, with some missing. The table shows about 210,000 clones, with 84% occurring only once. This clone was detected only once. CDR3 size: 13 residues. CDR1 MNHEY and CDR2 SVGEGT come from the germline V gene. V lost 2 bases to trimming and J lost 5 bases, with 9 bases between them. The sequenced material came from peripheral blood. The chain employs TRBV6-2 or TRBV6-3 and TRBJ2-5; D gene ambiguous. This clonotype originated in a man in his forties or fifties with active or convalescent COVID-19. This chain's CDR3 is CASSYGAYETQYF. CDR3 in DNA: TGTGCCAGCAGTTACGGAGCTTATGAGACCCAGTACTTC.